Presented here are 25 T cell receptor beta chains from one specimen sequenced in a study of T-cell reconstitution after alpha-beta-depleted transplantation in children. The TCRbeta library was prepared with unique molecular identifiers. MiXCR, run by TCRdb on the PCR reads, gives a single entry per CDR3 protein. The sample includes 500,000 or so distinct CDR3 sequences, around 10% of them seen just once. This material consisted of PBMCs, mostly from graft donor cells, taken 180 days after TCRalphabeta/CD19-depleted stem cell transplant. The receptor source for this set is a female patient between 2 and 15 years old who had a stem cell transplant for aplastic anemia, so the T cells may come from the graft donor.

This clonotype has more than one count but fewer than ten. The J gene is TRBJ2-7, the V gene TRBV5-1; 12 bases line up with TRBD2. Germline-derived CDR1 and CDR2 are SGHRS and YFSETQ. There are 15 residues in the CDR3. V shed 7 bases, J shed 3 bases, and the junction held 8 bases outside the gene matches. CDR3 residues: CASGGLAGTLYEQYF. Written as DNA, the CDR3 is TGCGCCAGCGGCGGACTAGCGGGGACCCTCTACGAGCAGTACTTC.

The chain recombines TRBV20-1 with TRBJ2-5, with a weak D call TRBD1 (5 bases). V was pared by 8 bases and J by 1 base, with 11 bases between. Germline loops: CDR1 DFQATT, CDR2 SNEGSKA (reference sequence). The CDR3 spans 12 residues. The CDR3 coding sequence is TGCAGTACTGGACATCCCCAAGAGACCCAGTACTTC. As protein: CSTGHPQETQYF.

Many counts were recorded for this clonotype. The chain carries TRBV9 and TRBJ2-1, with D possibly being TRBD1 (6 bases). The germline V gene has CDR1 SGDLS and CDR2 YYNGEE. The germline V and J ends were trimmed by 4 bases and 0 bases, with 11 bases remaining between them. CDR3 length: 15 amino acids. In DNA form, the CDR3 reads TGTGCCAGCAGCCCAGGGACACTCTCCTACAATGAGCAGTTCTTC. Translating it yields CASSPGTLSYNEQFF.

This clonotype was detected a few times. The chain combines TRBV7-2 with TRBJ2-1; D uncertain. CDR1 is SGHTA, CDR2 FQGNSA, per germline. The CDR3 runs to 13 residues. V lost 6 bases to trimming and J lost 6 bases, with 12 bases between them. CDR3 DNA: TGTGCCAGCAGGTCCCACCCGGTCAATGAGCAGTTCTTC. It translates to CASRSHPVNEQFF. The entire variable domain, with the rest obtained from reference TRBV7-2 and TRBJ2-1, is as follows: GAGVSQSPSNKVTEKGKDVELRCDPISGHTALYWYRQSLGQGLEFLIYFQGNSAPDKSGLPSDRFSAERTGGSVSTLTIQRTQQEDSAVYLCASRSHPVNEQFFGPGTRLTVL.

The V and J genes are TRBV5-1 and TRBJ1-1; D remains ambiguous. In germline, CDR1 is SGHRS, CDR2 YFSETQ. This CDR3 contains 14 residues. V gave up 4 bases and J gave up 11 bases, with 21 bases separating them. This chain's CDR3 is CASSTCTRCGDAFF. The CDR3 DNA reads TGCGCCAGCAGCACCTGTACCCGGTGCGGTGACGCTTTCTTT.

This clonotype was picked up a small number of times. This rearrangement joins TRBV24-1 to TRBJ1-2; 11 bases match TRBD1. The CDR3 extends over 12 amino acids. Germline assignment: CDR1 KGHDR and CDR2 SFDVKD. Trimming removed 7 bases from V and 11 bases from J; junction bases left unmatched: 5. CDR3 protein: CATSGQGATYTF. Here the CDR3 DNA reads TGTGCCACCAGCGGACAGGGGGCAACATACACCTTC.

CDR3 sequence: CASSLVPSSYEQYV. CDR3 nucleotide sequence: TGTGCCAGCAGCTTGGTTCCGAGCTCCTACGAGCAGTACGTC. This chain joins TRBV5-4 and TRBJ2-7; D is ambiguous. This CDR3 contains 14 residues. V gave up 0 bases and J gave up 0 bases, with 7 bases separating them. CDR1 is SGHNT and CDR2 is YYREEE in the germline V gene (reference sequence).

This clonotype was detected a few times. The chain couples TRBV2 to TRBJ2-4, with 10 bases fitting TRBD2. Germline lookup yields CDR1 SNHLY and CDR2 FYNNEI. The CDR3 extends over 15 amino acids. V shed 5 bases and J 4 bases; nucleotides not matched to a gene: 5. The DNA of the CDR3 is TGTGCCAGCAGTCGCGGACTAGCGGATAAAAACATTCAGTACTTC. Its protein product is CASSRGLADKNIQYF.

This clonotype was observed a handful of times. The chain carries TRBV20-1 and TRBJ1-1; no definite D call. In germline, CDR1 is DFQATT, CDR2 SNEGSKA (reference sequence). The CDR3 has 15 amino acids. V gave up 0 bases and J gave up 0 bases, with 11 bases separating them. The CDR3 spells CSARDLTRMNTEAFF. CDR3 nucleotide sequence: TGCAGTGCTAGAGATTTAACGCGGATGAACACTGAAGCTTTCTTT.

In this sample, this clonotype turned up a few times. The chain couples TRBV7-2 to TRBJ1-6; 12 bases are a match to TRBD1. The CDR3 extends over 16 amino acids. Per germline, CDR1 SGHTA and CDR2 FQGNSA. V shed 5 bases, J shed 11 bases, and the junction held 10 bases outside the gene matches. The CDR3 spells CASSRTGTGGTAPLHF. The CDR3 DNA reads TGTGCCAGCAGCAGAACCGGGACAGGGGGCACGGCACCCCTCCACTTT.

This clonotype was seen more than once but under ten times. The genes are TRBV7-9 and TRBJ1-3; TRBD1 matches at 10 bases. V gave up 8 bases and J gave up 2 bases; unmatched junction bases: 3. Germline CDR1 SEHNR, CDR2 FQNEAQ (reference sequence). The CDR3 length is 14 residues. The CDR3 DNA follows: TGTGCCAGCGGGACAGGGGCAGCTGGAAACACCATATATTTT. Translation: CASGTGAAGNTIYF.

Ten or more counts support this clonotype. Here the CDR3 DNA reads TGTGCCAGCAGCCCTCACGCTGGAAACACCATATATTTT. It is translated as CASSPHAGNTIYF. The chain links TRBV7-9 to TRBJ1-3; D not resolved. Trimming took 5 bases from V and 2 from J, leaving 7 bases between them. Looked up from germline, CDR1 is SEHNR and CDR2 is FQNEAQ (reference sequence). This CDR3 comprises 13 residues.

This clonotype was picked up a small number of times. V and J are TRBV7-9 and TRBJ2-5, with D perhaps TRBD1 or TRBD2 (5 bases each). Trimming left V 1 base short and J 0 bases short, with 15 bases between. Germline V lookup: CDR1 SEHNR, CDR2 FQNEAQ (reference sequence). The CDR3 contains 17 residues. Here the CDR3 DNA reads TGTGCCAGCAGCTTAGGGTTCCGGGACCGGAACCAAGAGACCCAGTACTTC. Its translation is CASSLGFRDRNQETQYF.

The table lists this clonotype with a few counts. The chain links TRBV12-3 or TRBV12-4 to TRBJ2-7; D is perhaps TRBD1 or TRBD2 (5 bases each). V lost 1 base and J 7 bases, leaving 14 bases between the germline ends. This CDR3 is built from 14 residues. The CDR3 DNA reads as TGTGCCAGCAGTTTAGTACAGGCGTCGGGGGAGCAGTACTTC. This codes for CASSLVQASGEQYF.

This clonotype has more than one count but fewer than ten. V gene TRBV5-6 combines with J gene TRBJ2-7; the D gene is possibly TRBD2 (6 bases). The V gene's germline CDR1 is SGHDT and CDR2 YYEEEE. V lost 4 bases and J lost 2, with 13 bases in between. The CDR3 covers 14 residues. The CDR3 spells CASSHPSEPYEQYV. The CDR3 nucleotides read TGTGCCAGCAGCCACCCTAGCGAGCCCTACGAGCAGTACGTC.

The rearrangement joins TRBV27 to TRBJ2-7; no reliable D call. Trimming left V 5 bases short and J 3 bases short, with 14 bases between. The CDR3 spans 14 residues. CDR1 MNHEY and CDR2 SMNVEV come from the germline V gene (reference sequence). The CDR3, as DNA: TGTGCCAGCAGTCCCCTGGATCGGAGCTACGAGCAGTACGTC. This codes for CASSPLDRSYEQYV.

This clonotype was counted many times. This chain joins TRBV7-2 and TRBJ1-4; no definite D call. Germline V gene sequence: CDR1 SGHTA, CDR2 FQGNSA. V gave up 5 bases and J gave up 5 bases, with 12 bases separating them. CDR3 length equals 14 residues. This CDR3 is CASSPRGANEKLFF. The CDR3 bases are TGTGCCAGCAGCCCCCGGGGAGCAAATGAAAAACTGTTTTTT.

This clonotype came up a few times. The chain carries TRBV7-8 and TRBJ2-5, with D perhaps matching TRBD2 (6 bases). The CDR3 sequence is 15 residues long. Looked up from germline, CDR1 is SGHVS and CDR2 is FQNEAQ. Trimming left V 2 bases short and J 5 bases short, with 15 bases between. The chain's CDR3 is CASSLSRRARETQYF. CDR3 sequence (DNA): TGTGCCAGCAGCTTAAGCAGGAGGGCAAGGGAGACCCAGTACTTC. The full variable domain, its missing parts supplied by reference TRBV7-8 and TRBJ2-5, is GAGVSQSPRYKVAKRGQDVALRCDPISGHVSLFWYQQALGQGPEFLTYFQNEAQLDKSGLPSDRFFAERPEGSVSTLKIQRTQQEDSAVYLCASSLSRRARETQYFGPGTRLLVL.

Only a few counts were recorded for this clonotype. The gene calls are TRBV6-5 and TRBJ2-3, with TRBD2 as a possible D gene (5 bases). The germline gives CDR1 MNHEY, CDR2 SVGAGI. V was pared by 0 bases and J by 3 bases, with 16 bases between. CDR3 length: 17 amino acids. The CDR3 DNA reads as TGTGCCAGCAGTTACTCGAATCTGGGAGCCATGACAGATACGCAGTATTTT. It codes for CASSYSNLGAMTDTQYF.

This clonotype was observed a few times. The rearrangement links TRBV27 to TRBJ2-1, with D possibly being TRBD2 (5 bases). This CDR3 spans 16 amino acids. From germline, CDR1 is MNHEY and CDR2 SMNVEV (reference sequence). V gave up 3 bases and J gave up 3 bases, with 15 bases separating them. This chain's CDR3 is CASSFGLAPIYNEQFF. In nucleotides, the CDR3 is TGTGCCAGCAGTTTTGGCCTAGCCCCAATCTACAATGAGCAGTTCTTC.

The genes are TRBV4-2 and TRBJ2-1; 7 bases fit TRBD2. The CDR3 runs to 19 residues. Losses at the gene ends were 4 bases for V and 0 bases for J; bases not matched to a gene: 15. The germline V gene encodes CDR1 LGHNA and CDR2 YNFKEQ. CDR3 bases: TGTGCCAGCAGCCCGCTGGCGGGGCGGGAGATATACTCCTACAATGAGCAGTTCTTC. Protein product: CASSPLAGREIYSYNEQFF.

This clonotype showed up many times. The chain has TRBV7-9 and TRBJ1-2; TRBD1 aligns across 8 bases. This CDR3 spans 13 amino acids. Looked up from germline, CDR1 is SEHNR and CDR2 is FQNEAQ (reference sequence). V trimming: 5 bases; J trimming: 5 bases; junction bases outside the gene matches: 4. The CDR3 protein is CASSPGTGYGYTF. The DNA of the CDR3 is TGTGCCAGCAGCCCTGGGACAGGATATGGCTACACCTTC.

This clonotype showed up just a few times. The genes are TRBV15 and TRBJ1-3; D ambiguous. The V and J ends lost 0 bases and 4 bases respectively, with 7 bases between them. The CDR3 is made up of 14 amino acids. Germline V gene lookup returns CDR1 LNHNV and CDR2 YYDKDF (reference sequence). CDR3 in DNA: TGTGCCACCAGCAGAGATCTCCCGGGAAACACCATATATTTT. Translating gives CATSRDLPGNTIYF.

This rearrangement joins TRBV6-1 to TRBJ2-5; the D gene could be TRBD1 or TRBD2 (5 bases each). This CDR3 region has 15 residues. V lost 6 bases, J lost 1 base, and 15 bases lay in between. Germline V lookup: CDR1 MNHNS, CDR2 SASEGT. Here the CDR3 reads CASRRTRGTQETQYF. As DNA, the CDR3 is TGTGCCAGCAGACGAACCCGGGGCACCCAAGAGACCCAGTACTTC.

This clonotype was detected many times. The rearrangement uses TRBV24-1 and TRBJ2-5, with 10 bases aligning to TRBD1. The CDR3 sequence is 14 residues long. CDR1 KGHDR and CDR2 SFDVKD come from the germline V gene. After removal of 7 bases from V and 3 bases from J, the junction contained 4 bases not matched to a gene. This chain's CDR3 is CATSAGTGEETQYF. The CDR3, as DNA: TGTGCCACCAGCGCCGGGACAGGGGAAGAGACCCAGTACTTC.